These T cell receptor beta chains were read from a single sample in a study of healthy donors' naive CD4 and CD8 T cells. Using its own MiXCR run on the reads, TCRdb lists one record per CDR3 protein. Of 180,000 or so distinct CDR3 sequences listed, around 74% are singletons. The sequencing sample was made of naive CD4+ and CD8+ T cells sorted from blood, pooled from several donors. Receptors originate from a pool of human donors in good health; the sample pools cells from several healthy donors. CDR3s include the opening cysteine and the closing phenylalanine or tryptophan. The D gene is left open where the match is weak. Clone sizes are given selectively: once, few, many, or a class where the clone is expanded.

TRBV6-2/TRBV6-3,-,13,TRBJ2-1,-,TGTGCCAGCAGTTACCATACCAAGAATGAGCAGTTCTTC,CASSYHTKNEQFF
TRBV20-1,-,16,TRBJ1-4,TRBD1,TGCAGTGCCGCCCGCGCTTGGACAGGCACTAATGAAAAACTGTTTTTT,CSAARAWTGTNEKLFF
TRBV29-1,-,15,TRBJ2-7,TRBD2,TGCAGCGTTGAAGTTAGCGGGAGGGCTAGCTACGAGCAGTACTTC,CSVEVSGRASYEQYF
TRBV12-3/TRBV12-4,-,13,TRBJ2-2,TRBD1,TGTGCCAGCAGAATAGGGGGCGGCGGGGAGCTGTTTTTT,CASRIGGGGELFF
TRBV6-6,-,15,TRBJ1-5,-,TGTGCCAGCAGGGCGTTAAAGTTTAGCAATCAGCCCCAGCATTTT,CASRALKFSNQPQHF
TRBV2,-,14,TRBJ1-1,-,TGTGCCAGCAGTGATTTTGGACAGATAACTGAAGCTTTCTTT,CASSDFGQITEAFF
TRBV20-1,once,14,TRBJ1-4,TRBD1,TGCAGTGCTAGGACCGACAGGGGTTATGAAAAACTGTTTTTT,CSARTDRGYEKLFF
TRBV6-1,-,15,TRBJ2-7,TRBD2,TGTGCCAGCAGTGAAGCCCTAGCGGGACCCTACGAGCAGTACTTC,CASSEALAGPYEQYF
TRBV19,-,14,TRBJ2-1,TRBD2,TGTGCCAGTTTAGCGGGAGTAGGAACCAATGAGCAGTTCTTC,CASLAGVGTNEQFF
TRBV29-1,-,12,TRBJ2-7,-,TGCAGCGGGGGACCAGCCCCCTACGAGCAGTACTTC,CSGGPAPYEQYF
TRBV29-1,few,13,TRBJ2-7,TRBD2,TGCAGCGTTGAGGGACTAGCGGGGCACGAGCAGTACTTC,CSVEGLAGHEQYF
TRBV7-8,-,16,TRBJ2-1,TRBD2,TGTGCCAGCAGCTTAGCGCGAGCTAGCGGCTACAATGAGCAGTTCTTC,CASSLARASGYNEQFF
TRBV6-2/TRBV6-3,-,14,TRBJ1-1,-,TGTGCCAGCAGTGACACCCGGGGGCGAACTGAAGCTTTCTTT,CASSDTRGRTEAFF
TRBV29-1,few,15,TRBJ2-3,-,TGCAGCGTTATCCTCCTCGAGCGGGCCACAGATACGCAGTATTTT,CSVILLERATDTQYF
TRBV6-2/TRBV6-3,-,15,TRBJ1-1,TRBD1,TGTGCCAGCAGTTTTCCATGGGGACAGCCCTTTGAAGCTTTCTTT,CASSFPWGQPFEAFF
TRBV18,-,15,TRBJ2-3,TRBD2,TGTGCCAGCTCACCCTGGGAGGGTTCCACAGATACGCAGTATTTT,CASSPWEGSTDTQYF
TRBV19,-,16,TRBJ2-6,-,TGTGCCAGTAGTATGGTTGCGGCCTCTGGGGCCAACGTCCTGACTTTC,CASSMVAASGANVLTF
TRBV20-1,-,12,TRBJ1-2,-,TGCAGTGCTCGGACAGAATTAGATGGCTACACCTTC,CSARTELDGYTF
TRBV29-1,-,13,TRBJ1-5,TRBD1,TGCAGCGTTGTCAGGGGGACGGGACAGCCCCAGCATTTT,CSVVRGTGQPQHF
TRBV5-1,-,14,TRBJ2-1,-,TGCGCCAGCAGCTTGGTTCTAGCTAGGAATGAGCAGTTCTTC,CASSLVLARNEQFF
TRBV6-5,-,15,TRBJ1-4,-,TGTGCCAGCAGTTACTCGAAGCCCTTGGGTGAAAAACTGTTTTTT,CASSYSKPLGEKLFF
TRBV7-7,-,18,TRBJ1-1,TRBD1,TGTGCCAGCAGCTTCTCCCAGGGGGACCTAAATTCCCACACTGAAGCTTTCTTT,CASSFSQGDLNSHTEAFF
TRBV13,few,13,TRBJ2-1,-,TGTGCCAGCAGCTTAAGGGACCCTCCTGAGCAGTTCTTC,CASSLRDPPEQFF
TRBV5-6,few,13,TRBJ2-3,-,TGTGCCACCAAAGCGGAAAGCACAGATACGCAGTATTTT,CATKAESTDTQYF
TRBV29-1,-,14,TRBJ1-6,-,TGCAGCGCAACGACAGGATACCCGAACTCACCCCTCCACTTT,CSATTGYPNSPLHF
TRBV19,-,14,TRBJ2-7,-,TGTGCCAGTAGTGGGTGGCAGAGTTCCTACGAGCAGTACTTC,CASSGWQSSYEQYF
TRBV6-1,-,13,TRBJ1-1,-,TGTGCCAGCAGTCGGAAGGCTAACACTGAAGCTTTCTTT,CASSRKANTEAFF
TRBV7-8,-,17,TRBJ1-3,TRBD1,TGTGCCAGCAGCCCAGGACAGGGGACCCGCTCTGGAAACACCATATATTTT,CASSPGQGTRSGNTIYF
TRBV6-5,-,15,TRBJ2-7,-,TGTGCCAGCAGTTACTCGATTATGCCCGTTTACGAGCAGTACTTC,CASSYSIMPVYEQYF
TRBV20-1,few,12,TRBJ2-7,TRBD1,TGCAGTGCTCGCGGACAGGTCTACGAGCAGTACTTC,CSARGQVYEQYF
TRBV29-1,-,13,TRBJ1-1,-,TGCAGCGTCCTGGGACGACTGAACACTGAAGCTTTCTTT,CSVLGRLNTEAFF
TRBV5-4,-,14,TRBJ1-1,-,TGTGCCAGCAGCCCCACAGGAGTGAACACTGAAGCTTTCTTT,CASSPTGVNTEAFF
TRBV11-2,-,16,TRBJ2-7,-,TGTGCCAGCAGCCCTTGGACAGGGAGGGGCCTGCGGGAGCAGTACTTC,CASSPWTGRGLREQYF
TRBV4-3,-,17,TRBJ2-5,-,TGCGCCAGCAGCCAAGAATTCGGAGGGATAGTACAAGAGACCCAGTACTTC,CASSQEFGGIVQETQYF